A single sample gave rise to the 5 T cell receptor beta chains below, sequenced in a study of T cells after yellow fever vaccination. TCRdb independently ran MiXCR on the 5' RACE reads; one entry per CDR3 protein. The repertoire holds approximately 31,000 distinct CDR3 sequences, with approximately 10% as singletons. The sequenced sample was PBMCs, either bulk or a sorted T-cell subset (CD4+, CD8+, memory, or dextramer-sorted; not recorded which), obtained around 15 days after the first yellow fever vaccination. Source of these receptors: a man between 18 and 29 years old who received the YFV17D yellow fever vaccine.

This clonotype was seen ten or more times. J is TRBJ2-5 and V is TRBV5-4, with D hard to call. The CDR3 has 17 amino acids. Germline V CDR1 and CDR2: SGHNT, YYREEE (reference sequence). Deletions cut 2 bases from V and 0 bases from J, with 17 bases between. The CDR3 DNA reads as TGTGCCAGCAGCTTAGACCTATCGAACTATAACCAAGAGACCCAGTACTTC. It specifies CASSLDLSNYNQETQYF. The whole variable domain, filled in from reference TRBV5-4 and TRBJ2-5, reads ETGVTQSPTHLIKTRGQQVTLRCSSQSGHNTVSWYQQALGQGPQFIFQYYREEENGRGNFPPRFSGLQFPNYSSELNVNALELDDSALYLCASSLDLSNYNQETQYFGPGTRLLVL.

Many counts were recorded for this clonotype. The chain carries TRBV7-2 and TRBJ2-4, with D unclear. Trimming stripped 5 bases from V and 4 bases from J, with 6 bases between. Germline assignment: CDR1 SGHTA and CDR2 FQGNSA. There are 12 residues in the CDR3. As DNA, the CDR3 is TGTGCCAGCAGCCAATCTAAAAACATTCAGTACTTC. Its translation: CASSQSKNIQYF.

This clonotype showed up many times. CDR3 loop: CASSAGLNSPLHF. The CDR3 DNA reads TGTGCCAGCAGTGCGGGACTTAATTCACCCCTCCACTTT. The chain has TRBV2 and TRBJ1-6; D possibly corresponds to TRBD1 (5 bases). The length of the CDR3 is 13 residues. V was cut by 4 bases and J by 6 bases, with 7 bases left in between. CDR1 is SNHLY and CDR2 is FYNNEI in the germline V gene.

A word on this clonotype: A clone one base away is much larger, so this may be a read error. The CDR3 DNA is TGTGCCAGCAGCCCTGACCTCGTGGAGCAGTTCTTC. Amino acids: CASSPDLVEQFF. This sequence joins TRBV7-8 and TRBJ2-1; D unclear. Germline V lookup: CDR1 SGHVS, CDR2 FQNEAQ. V lost 5 bases and J lost 10, with 12 bases in between. The CDR3 contains 12 residues.

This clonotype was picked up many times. The CDR3 nucleotides read TGTGCCAGCAGTGAAGCTCAGATGGCCCTGGCTGGAGAGACCCAGTACTTC. This encodes CASSEAQMALAGETQYF. The chain carries TRBV2 and TRBJ2-5; no clear D. Trimming shortened V by 0 bases and J by 4 bases, and 18 bases separated the two germline ends. Germline CDR1 is SNHLY and CDR2 is FYNNEI. The CDR3 consists of 17 residues.